The 7 T cell receptor beta chains reported below all come from one sample, sequenced in a study of cytomegalovirus exposure and HLA in healthy donors (dated by TCRdb to about 2017). Library preparation used the immunoSEQ multiplex PCR assay. For the multiplex PCR, a mixture combining 60 forward primers for TCR Vbeta segments and 13 reverse primers for TCR Jbeta segments was used. TCRdb retrieved this table from immuneACCESS and kept in-frame rearrangements only. Not all clones are present; in checked studies, unresolved V genes account for under half, and no reason is known for the remainder. This sample is represented by about 100,000 clones; about 74% of them were singletons. Around 4.8% of the sample comes from the top ten. The sample consisted of PBMCs. The receptor source for this set is a woman younger than 35 in good health and CMV-seropositive.

Comments on this clone: Relative to the germline gene, one junction end is altered; a read error may explain this. V usage is TRBV7-9 and J usage is TRBJ1-1, with no clear D. Germline V gene data show CDR1 as SEHNR and CDR2 as FQNEAQ (reference sequence). The CDR3 runs to 13 residues. CDR3: CSSSPTLNTEAFF. CDR3 bases: TGTTCCAGCAGCCCTACGTTGAACACTGAAGCTTTCTTT.

This chain uses TRBV13 with TRBJ2-3; D might be TRBD1 (6 bases). The CDR3 is 12 amino acids. The germline V gene encodes CDR1 PRHDT and CDR2 FYEKMQ (reference sequence). Between the trimmed V and J ends, which lost 6 bases and 7 bases, there was a span of 11 bases. The CDR3: CASSSGVNTQYF. Here the CDR3 DNA reads TGTGCCAGCAGTTCAGGGGTAAATACGCAGTATTTT. The entire variable domain, with the rest obtained from reference TRBV13 and TRBJ2-3, is as follows: AAGVIQSPRHLIKEKRETATLKCYPIPRHDTVYWYQQGPGQDPQFLISFYEKMQSDKGSIPDRFSAQQFSDYHSELNMSSLELGDSALYFCASSSGVNTQYFGPGTRLTVL.

This chain joins TRBV28 and TRBJ2-1; D perhaps matches TRBD2 (5 bases). V lost 6 bases and J lost 9, with 18 bases in between. CDR3 length: 14 amino acids. In germline, CDR1 is MDHEN, CDR2 SYDVKM. The CDR3 loop reads CASSSSGSRREQFF. The CDR3 nucleotides read TGTGCCAGCAGCTCCTCGGGGAGCCGGCGTGAGCAGTTCTTC.

The chain is built from TRBV2 and TRBJ2-7; 14 bases are shared with TRBD2. Germline assignment: CDR1 SNHLY and CDR2 FYNNEI. The length of the CDR3 is 14 residues. The J segment lost 5 bases and the V segment lost 6 bases, leaving 3 bases of the junction unmatched. The CDR3 DNA is TGTGCCAGCAGCAGACTAGCGGGAGGGAACGAGCAGTACTTC. It is translated as CASSRLAGGNEQYF.

The chain has TRBV13 and TRBJ2-7; 9 positions agree with TRBD1. Germline trimming cut 5 bases from V and 2 bases from J; bases unmatched to any gene: 16. This CDR3 contains 18 residues. Per germline, CDR1 PRHDT and CDR2 FYEKMQ (reference sequence). CDR3 bases: TGTGCCAGCAGCCGCAATCCGGGACAGGGTCTCGGCGCCTACGAGCAGTACTTC. Translating it yields CASSRNPGQGLGAYEQYF.

V and J are TRBV21-1 and TRBJ2-3; the D call of TRBD1 is as the table states it, not checked on the DNA. TRBV21-1 is reported as a pseudogene. This CDR3 region has 19 residues. This CDR3 is CASSKQVTQYVTLQTTQYF. The CDR3 DNA reads TGTGCCAGCAGCAAACAGGTTACGCAGTATGTAACATTGCAGACTACGCAGTATTTT.

This clone was seen a single time. The rearrangement joins TRBV15 to TRBJ2-3; a weak D match, TRBD2 (6 bases). The V gene lost 4 bases and the J gene lost 2 bases, with 7 bases spanning the gap. Germline V gene sequence: CDR1 LNHNV, CDR2 YYDKDF (reference sequence). The CDR3 spans 13 residues. CDR3 loop: CATSTGDTDTQYF. CDR3 bases: TGTGCCACCAGCACGGGGGACACAGATACGCAGTATTTT.